The rows below give T cell receptor beta chains drawn from one sample of a study of OX40 agonist ivuxolimab in advanced cancers. Sequencing used immunoSEQ multiplex PCR; TCRdb keeps in-frame clones, though not all of them. Among approximately 65,000 clones listed, roughly 85% were seen once. The starting material was CD4+ or CD8+ T cells sorted from blood, obtained in a trial of the OX40 agonist ivuxolimab. The receptors were sampled from an adult with an advanced solid tumor such as melanoma, head and neck, liver or kidney cancer. The CDR3 runs from the conserved cysteine through the conserved F or W. The order of the fields is D gene, clone size, J gene, V gene, CDR3 DNA, CDR3 protein. The D gene is left open where the match is weak. Expanded clones get a size class; other rows say once, few or many, or leave the size out.

D gene: TRBD1
clone size: NA
J gene: TRBJ2-7
V gene: TRBV30
CDR3 DNA: TGTGCCTGGACCAGGGGGACCTACGAGCAGTACTTC
CDR3 protein: CAWTRGTYEQYF

D gene: TRBD1
clone size: NA
J gene: TRBJ1-2
V gene: TRBV28
CDR3 DNA: TGTGCCAGCAGTTTACGGACAGGGAACTATGGCTACACCTTC
CDR3 protein: CASSLRTGNYGYTF

D gene: NA
clone size: NA
J gene: TRBJ1-4
V gene: TRBV18
CDR3 DNA: TGTGCCAGCTCACCCCGTTCGGCAACTAATGAAAAACTGTTTTTT
CDR3 protein: CASSPRSATNEKLFF

D gene: TRBD1
clone size: NA
J gene: TRBJ1-2
V gene: TRBV19
CDR3 DNA: TGTGCCAGTACCCCCGGGCCACAGGGGAACTATGGCTACACCTTC
CDR3 protein: CASTPGPQGNYGYTF

D gene: NA
clone size: NA
J gene: TRBJ2-4
V gene: TRBV9
CDR3 DNA: TGTGCCAGCAGCGTTTCAAGCTCCAAAAACATTCAGTACTTC
CDR3 protein: CASSVSSSKNIQYF

D gene: TRBD1
clone size: NA
J gene: TRBJ2-7
V gene: TRBV19
CDR3 DNA: TGTGCCAGTAGTACAAAGACAGGGTTATACGAGCAGTACTTC
CDR3 protein: CASSTKTGLYEQYF

D gene: NA
clone size: NA
J gene: TRBJ2-3
V gene: TRBV5-1
CDR3 DNA: TGCGCCAGCAAGGGGGAAATAAGCACAGATACGCAGTATTTT
CDR3 protein: CASKGEISTDTQYF

D gene: NA
clone size: NA
J gene: TRBJ2-3
V gene: TRBV5-1
CDR3 DNA: TGCGCCAGCAGCCTACGGGGGCCGTCGGGCACAGATACGCAGTATTTT
CDR3 protein: CASSLRGPSGTDTQYF

D gene: TRBD1
clone size: NA
J gene: TRBJ2-7
V gene: TRBV28
CDR3 DNA: TGTGCCAGCAGCTTGACAGGGGTCGGAGAGCAGTACTTC
CDR3 protein: CASSLTGVGEQYF

D gene: NA
clone size: NA
J gene: TRBJ2-5
V gene: TRBV5-8
CDR3 DNA: TGTGCCAGCAGCTTGACAGGGAGCGAGACCCAGTACTTC
CDR3 protein: CASSLTGSETQYF

D gene: NA
clone size: NA
J gene: TRBJ2-1
V gene: TRBV2
CDR3 DNA: TGTGCCAGCACGTTCCTCACCTACAATGAGCAGTTCTTC
CDR3 protein: CASTFLTYNEQFF

D gene: TRBD1
clone size: once
J gene: TRBJ2-3
V gene: TRBV27
CDR3 DNA: TGTGCCAGCAGTTTGCGACAGGGGAACACAGATACGCAGTATTTT
CDR3 protein: CASSLRQGNTDTQYF

D gene: TRBD1
clone size: NA
J gene: TRBJ2-5
V gene: TRBV7-9
CDR3 DNA: TGTGCCAGCAGCTTGGTCGGACAGGCAGAGACCCAGTACTTC
CDR3 protein: CASSLVGQAETQYF

D gene: NA
clone size: NA
J gene: TRBJ2-7
V gene: TRBV13
CDR3 DNA: TGTGCCAGCAGCCGACGGCGGGGCGACGAGCAGTACTTC
CDR3 protein: CASSRRRGDEQYF

D gene: TRBD1
clone size: once
J gene: TRBJ2-5
V gene: TRBV5-1
CDR3 DNA: TGCGCCAGCAGCCGAGGGACAGAAGGAGAGACCCAGTACTTC
CDR3 protein: CASSRGTEGETQYF

D gene: TRBD1
clone size: NA
J gene: TRBJ2-3
V gene: TRBV7-9
CDR3 DNA: TGTGCCAGCAGCTATCCAGGACAGGGTAGCACAGATACGCAGTATTTT
CDR3 protein: CASSYPGQGSTDTQYF

D gene: TRBD2
clone size: NA
J gene: TRBJ2-5
V gene: TRBV19
CDR3 DNA: TGTGCCAGTAGTCTCGGACTAGCGGGCTGGGGGGAGACCCAGTACTTC
CDR3 protein: CASSLGLAGWGETQYF

D gene: NA
clone size: NA
J gene: TRBJ2-2
V gene: TRBV6-5
CDR3 DNA: TGTGCCAGCAGTTACTCGACAGTGAACACCGGGGAGCTGTTTTTT
CDR3 protein: CASSYSTVNTGELFF

D gene: TRBD2
clone size: NA
J gene: TRBJ2-5
V gene: TRBV29-1
CDR3 DNA: TGCAGCGTTGACCGCCGCGGGGGGTACCAAGAGACCCAGTACTTC
CDR3 protein: CSVDRRGGYQETQYF

D gene: TRBD1
clone size: once
J gene: TRBJ1-2
V gene: TRBV2
CDR3 DNA: TGTGCCAGCAGGGGACAGGGGGTGAACTATGGCTACACCTTC
CDR3 protein: CASRGQGVNYGYTF

D gene: NA
clone size: NA
J gene: TRBJ2-7
V gene: TRBV6-1
CDR3 DNA: TGTGCCAGCAGTGAAGTGGACGGTCCCTACGAGCAGTACTTC
CDR3 protein: CASSEVDGPYEQYF

D gene: NA
clone size: NA
J gene: TRBJ1-1
V gene: TRBV7-3
CDR3 DNA: TGTGCCAGCAGCTACGCCGCGGGGAACACTGAAGCTTTCTTT
CDR3 protein: CASSYAAGNTEAFF

D gene: NA
clone size: NA
J gene: TRBJ2-7
V gene: TRBV19
CDR3 DNA: TGTGCCAGTAGTAAGGTCCCCTCCTACGAGCAGTACTTC
CDR3 protein: CASSKVPSYEQYF

D gene: TRBD1
clone size: NA
J gene: TRBJ1-1
V gene: TRBV28
CDR3 DNA: TGTGCCAGCATTAAACAGGGGGCAAGCACTGAAGCTTTCTTT
CDR3 protein: CASIKQGASTEAFF

D gene: NA
clone size: NA
J gene: TRBJ1-1
V gene: TRBV30
CDR3 DNA: TGTGCCTGGAGGGTGAACACTGAAGCTTTCTTT
CDR3 protein: CAWRVNTEAFF

D gene: TRBD1
clone size: NA
J gene: TRBJ2-7
V gene: TRBV10-3
CDR3 DNA: TGTGCCAGCACGCGGGACAGGGGTTCCGAGCAGTACTTC
CDR3 protein: CASTRDRGSEQYF

D gene: NA
clone size: NA
J gene: TRBJ2-7
V gene: TRBV5-8
CDR3 DNA: TGTGCCAGCAGCTTGTTGGAAACCTACGAGCAGTACTTC
CDR3 protein: CASSLLETYEQYF

D gene: TRBD2
clone size: NA
J gene: TRBJ2-3
V gene: TRBV9
CDR3 DNA: TGTGCCAGCAGCGCCCACCCGGGACTAGCGTCGGCAGATACGCAGTATTTT
CDR3 protein: CASSAHPGLASADTQYF

D gene: NA
clone size: NA
J gene: TRBJ2-7
V gene: TRBV19
CDR3 DNA: TGTGCCAGTAGTATAGATACAGGAGCCTACGAGCAGTACTTC
CDR3 protein: CASSIDTGAYEQYF

D gene: NA
clone size: NA
J gene: TRBJ2-5
V gene: TRBV5-1
CDR3 DNA: TGCGCCAGCAGCCGCGAGGGGGGGCAAGAGACCCAGTACTTC
CDR3 protein: CASSREGGQETQYF

D gene: NA
clone size: NA
J gene: TRBJ2-3
V gene: TRBV18
CDR3 DNA: TGTGCCAGCTCACCACCCTACAATGCCGATACGCAGTATTTT
CDR3 protein: CASSPPYNADTQYF

D gene: TRBD1
clone size: NA
J gene: TRBJ2-7
V gene: TRBV5-6
CDR3 DNA: TGTGCCAGCAGCTTGGCAGGGGGCGGTTACGAGCAGTACTTC
CDR3 protein: CASSLAGGGYEQYF

D gene: NA
clone size: NA
J gene: TRBJ2-1
V gene: TRBV6-4
CDR3 DNA: TGTGCCAGCAGCAGGGGTTTTGGGAACTACAATGAGCAGTTCTTC
CDR3 protein: CASSRGFGNYNEQFF

D gene: TRBD2
clone size: once
J gene: TRBJ2-4
V gene: TRBV6-5
CDR3 DNA: TGTGCCAGCAGCCCAGGCGGGGAGGGAAACATTCAGTACTTC
CDR3 protein: CASSPGGEGNIQYF

D gene: NA
clone size: once
J gene: TRBJ1-4
V gene: TRBV11-2
CDR3 DNA: TGTGCCAGCAGCCAGCGACCCGGGACCGCATCTCTGGAAAAACTGTTTTTT
CDR3 protein: CASSQRPGTASLEKLFF

D gene: NA
clone size: NA
J gene: TRBJ2-3
V gene: TRBV9
CDR3 DNA: TGTGCCAGCAGCGTAGGCGATACGCAGTATTTT
CDR3 protein: CASSVGDTQYF

D gene: NA
clone size: once
J gene: TRBJ1-2
V gene: TRBV6-5
CDR3 DNA: TGTGCCAGCAGTTCCCTCCAGGGAAGCTATGGCTACACCTTC
CDR3 protein: CASSSLQGSYGYTF

D gene: NA
clone size: NA
J gene: TRBJ2-2
V gene: TRBV28
CDR3 DNA: TGTGCCAGCAGCCCGAGCGGGAACACCGGGGAGCTGTTTTTT
CDR3 protein: CASSPSGNTGELFF

D gene: NA
clone size: few
J gene: TRBJ1-2
V gene: TRBV11-2
CDR3 DNA: TGTGCCAGCAGCTTGGGGGGCAAGAGGGGCTACACCTTC
CDR3 protein: CASSLGGKRGYTF

D gene: NA
clone size: NA
J gene: TRBJ2-3
V gene: TRBV6-1
CDR3 DNA: TGTGCCAGCAGTGAAGCCCGCGGGATCACAGATACGCAGTATTTT
CDR3 protein: CASSEARGITDTQYF